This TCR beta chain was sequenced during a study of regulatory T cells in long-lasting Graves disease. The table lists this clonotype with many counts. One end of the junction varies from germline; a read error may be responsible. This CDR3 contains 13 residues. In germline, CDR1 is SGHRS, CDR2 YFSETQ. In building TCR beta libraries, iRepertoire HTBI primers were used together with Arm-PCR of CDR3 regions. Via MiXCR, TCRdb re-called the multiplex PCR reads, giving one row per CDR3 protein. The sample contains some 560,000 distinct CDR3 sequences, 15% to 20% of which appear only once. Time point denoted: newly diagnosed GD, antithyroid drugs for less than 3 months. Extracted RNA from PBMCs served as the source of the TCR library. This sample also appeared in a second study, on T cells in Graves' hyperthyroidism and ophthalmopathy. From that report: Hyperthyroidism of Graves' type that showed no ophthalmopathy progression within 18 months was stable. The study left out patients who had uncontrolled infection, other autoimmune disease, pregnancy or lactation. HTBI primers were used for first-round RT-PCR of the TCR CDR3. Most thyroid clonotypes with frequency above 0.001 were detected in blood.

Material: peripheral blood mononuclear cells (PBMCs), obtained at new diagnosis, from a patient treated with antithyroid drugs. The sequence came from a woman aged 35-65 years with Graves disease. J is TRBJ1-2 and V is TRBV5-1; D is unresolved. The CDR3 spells CASSLAEGYGYTF. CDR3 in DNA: TGTGCCAGCAGTCTTGCCGAGGGTTATGGCTACACCTTC.